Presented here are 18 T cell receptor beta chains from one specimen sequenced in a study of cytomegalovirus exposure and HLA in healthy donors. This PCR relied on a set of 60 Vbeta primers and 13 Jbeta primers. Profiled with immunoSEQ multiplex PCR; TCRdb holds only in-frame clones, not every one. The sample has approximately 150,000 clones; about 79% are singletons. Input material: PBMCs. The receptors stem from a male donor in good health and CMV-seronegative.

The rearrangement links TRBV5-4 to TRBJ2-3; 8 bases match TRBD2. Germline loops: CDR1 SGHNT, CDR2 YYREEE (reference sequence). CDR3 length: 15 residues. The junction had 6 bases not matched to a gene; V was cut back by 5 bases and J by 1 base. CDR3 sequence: CASRATSGGTDTQYF. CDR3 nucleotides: TGTGCCAGCAGGGCCACTAGCGGAGGCACAGATACGCAGTATTTT.

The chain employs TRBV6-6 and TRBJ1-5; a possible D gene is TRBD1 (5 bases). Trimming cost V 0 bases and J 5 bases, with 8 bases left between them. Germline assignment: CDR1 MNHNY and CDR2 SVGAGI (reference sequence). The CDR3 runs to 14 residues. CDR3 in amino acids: CASSYSGGDQPQHF. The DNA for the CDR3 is TGTGCCAGCAGTTACTCTGGAGGGGATCAGCCCCAGCATTTT.

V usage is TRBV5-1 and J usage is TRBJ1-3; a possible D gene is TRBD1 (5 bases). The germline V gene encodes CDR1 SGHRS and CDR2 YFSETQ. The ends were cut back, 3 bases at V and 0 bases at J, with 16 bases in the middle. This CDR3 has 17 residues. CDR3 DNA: TGCGCCAGCAGCTCAACCCCCGGCGGGGGCTCTGGAAACACCATATATTTT. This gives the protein CASSSTPGGGSGNTIYF.

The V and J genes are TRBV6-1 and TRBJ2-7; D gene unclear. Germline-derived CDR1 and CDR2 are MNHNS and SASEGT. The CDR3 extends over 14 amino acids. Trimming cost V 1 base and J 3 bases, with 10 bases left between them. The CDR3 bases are TGTGCCAGCAGTGAAGAGCCCCGCAACTACGAGCAGTACTTC. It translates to CASSEEPRNYEQYF.

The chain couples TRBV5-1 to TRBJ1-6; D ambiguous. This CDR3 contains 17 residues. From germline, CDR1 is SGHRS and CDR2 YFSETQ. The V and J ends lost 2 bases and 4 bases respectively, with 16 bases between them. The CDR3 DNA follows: TGCGCCAGCAGCTTTGAGAGCCCCCAGGTGTATAATTCACCCCTCCACTTT. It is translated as CASSFESPQVYNSPLHF.

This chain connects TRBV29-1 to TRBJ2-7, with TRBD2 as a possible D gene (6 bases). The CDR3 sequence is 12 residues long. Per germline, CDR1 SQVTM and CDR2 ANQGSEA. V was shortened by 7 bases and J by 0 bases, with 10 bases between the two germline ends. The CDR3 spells CSATSSSYEQYF. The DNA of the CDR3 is TGCAGCGCCACTAGCTCCTCCTACGAGCAGTACTTC.

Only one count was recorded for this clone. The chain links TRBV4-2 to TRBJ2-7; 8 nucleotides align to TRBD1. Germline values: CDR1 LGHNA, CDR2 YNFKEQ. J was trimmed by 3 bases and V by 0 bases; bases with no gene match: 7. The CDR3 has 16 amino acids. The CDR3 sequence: CASSQDRAGGIYEQYF. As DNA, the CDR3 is TGTGCCAGCAGCCAAGATCGGGCAGGGGGCATCTACGAGCAGTACTTC.

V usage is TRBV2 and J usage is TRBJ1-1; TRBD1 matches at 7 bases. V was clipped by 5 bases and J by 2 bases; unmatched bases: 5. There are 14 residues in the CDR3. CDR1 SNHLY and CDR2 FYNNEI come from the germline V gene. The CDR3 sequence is CASSPGQINTEAFF. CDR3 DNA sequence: TGTGCCAGCAGTCCGGGACAGATTAACACTGAAGCTTTCTTT.

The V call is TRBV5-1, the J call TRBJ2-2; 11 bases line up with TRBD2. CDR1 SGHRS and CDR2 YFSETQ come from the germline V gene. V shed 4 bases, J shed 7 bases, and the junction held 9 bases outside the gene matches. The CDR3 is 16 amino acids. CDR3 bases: TGCGCCAGCAGCCCTCAGACTAGCGGGATCGGCGGGGAGCTGTTTTTT. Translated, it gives CASSPQTSGIGGELFF. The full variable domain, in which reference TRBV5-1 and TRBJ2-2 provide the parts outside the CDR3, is KAGVTQTPRYLIKTRGQQVTLSCSPISGHRSVSWYQQTPGQGLQFLFEYFSETQRNKGNFPGRFSGRQFSNSRSEMNVSTLELGDSALYLCASSPQTSGIGGELFFGEGSRLTVL.

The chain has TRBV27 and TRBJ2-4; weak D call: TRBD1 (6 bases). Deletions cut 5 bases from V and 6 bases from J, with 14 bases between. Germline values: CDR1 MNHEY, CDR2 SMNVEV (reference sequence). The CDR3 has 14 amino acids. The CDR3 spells CASSPTGTPNIQYF. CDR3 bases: TGTGCCAGCAGTCCCACAGGGACCCCAAACATTCAGTACTTC.

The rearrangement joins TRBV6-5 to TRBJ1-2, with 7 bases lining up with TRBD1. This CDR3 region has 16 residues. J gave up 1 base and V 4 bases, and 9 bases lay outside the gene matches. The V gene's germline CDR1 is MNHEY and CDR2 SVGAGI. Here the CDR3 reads CASSFWTGRGNYGYTF. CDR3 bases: TGTGCCAGCAGTTTTTGGACAGGACGGGGTAACTATGGCTACACCTTC.

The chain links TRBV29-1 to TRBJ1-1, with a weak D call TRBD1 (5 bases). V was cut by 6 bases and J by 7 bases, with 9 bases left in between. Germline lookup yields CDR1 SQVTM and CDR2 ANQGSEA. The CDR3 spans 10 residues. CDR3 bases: TGCAGCGTCCGGGACTGTGAAGCTTTCTTT. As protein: CSVRDCEAFF.

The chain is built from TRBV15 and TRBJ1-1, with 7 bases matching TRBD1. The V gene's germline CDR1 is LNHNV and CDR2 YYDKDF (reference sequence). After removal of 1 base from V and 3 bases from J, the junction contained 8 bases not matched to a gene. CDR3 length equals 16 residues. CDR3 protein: CATSRVGGGADTEAFF. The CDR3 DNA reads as TGTGCCACCAGCAGAGTTGGAGGGGGCGCGGACACTGAAGCTTTCTTT. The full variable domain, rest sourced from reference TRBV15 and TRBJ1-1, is DAMVIQNPRYQVTQFGKPVTLSCSQTLNHNVMYWYQQKSSQAPKLLFHYYDKDFNNEADTPDNFQSRRPNTSFCFLDIRSPGLGDTAMYLCATSRVGGGADTEAFFGQGTRLTVV.

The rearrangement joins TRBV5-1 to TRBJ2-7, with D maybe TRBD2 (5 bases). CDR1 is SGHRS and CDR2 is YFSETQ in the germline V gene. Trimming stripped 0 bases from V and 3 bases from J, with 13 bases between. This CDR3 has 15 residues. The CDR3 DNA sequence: TGCGCCAGCAGCTTGGTAGTGGGAGAGGTCTACGAGCAGTACTTC. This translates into CASSLVVGEVYEQYF.

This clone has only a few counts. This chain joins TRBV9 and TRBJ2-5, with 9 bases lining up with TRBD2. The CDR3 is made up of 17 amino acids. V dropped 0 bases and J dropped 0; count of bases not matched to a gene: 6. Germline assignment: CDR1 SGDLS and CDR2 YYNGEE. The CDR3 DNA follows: TGTGCCAGCAGCGTAGGCAGCGGGGGGCTGTACCAAGAGACCCAGTACTTC. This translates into CASSVGSGGLYQETQYF. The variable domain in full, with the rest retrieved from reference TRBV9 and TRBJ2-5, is DSGVTQTPKHLITATGQRVTLRCSPRSGDLSVYWYQQSLDQGLQFLIQYYNGEERAKGNILERFSAQQFPDLHSELNLSSLELGDSALYFCASSVGSGGLYQETQYFGPGTRLLVL.

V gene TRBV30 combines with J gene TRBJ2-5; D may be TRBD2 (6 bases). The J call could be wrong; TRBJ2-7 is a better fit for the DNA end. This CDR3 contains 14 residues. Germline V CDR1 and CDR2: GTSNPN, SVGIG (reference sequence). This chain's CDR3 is CAWRGAGSSYEQYF. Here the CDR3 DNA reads TGTGCCTGGAGAGGGGCGGGGAGCTCCTACGAGCAGTACTTC.

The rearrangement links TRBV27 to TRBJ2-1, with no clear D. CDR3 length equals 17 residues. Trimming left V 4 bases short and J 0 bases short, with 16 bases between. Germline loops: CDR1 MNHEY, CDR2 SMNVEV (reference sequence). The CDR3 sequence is CASSSPPFSGSYNEQFF. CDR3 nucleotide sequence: TGTGCCAGCAGTTCTCCGCCGTTCTCAGGCTCCTACAATGAGCAGTTCTTC.

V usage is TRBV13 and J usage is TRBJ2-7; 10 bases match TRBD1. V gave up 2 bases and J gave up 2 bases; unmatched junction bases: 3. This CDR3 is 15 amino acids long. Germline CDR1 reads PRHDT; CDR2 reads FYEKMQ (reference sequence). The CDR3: CASSLFGQGAYEQYF. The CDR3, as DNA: TGTGCCAGCAGCTTATTCGGACAGGGGGCCTACGAGCAGTACTTC.